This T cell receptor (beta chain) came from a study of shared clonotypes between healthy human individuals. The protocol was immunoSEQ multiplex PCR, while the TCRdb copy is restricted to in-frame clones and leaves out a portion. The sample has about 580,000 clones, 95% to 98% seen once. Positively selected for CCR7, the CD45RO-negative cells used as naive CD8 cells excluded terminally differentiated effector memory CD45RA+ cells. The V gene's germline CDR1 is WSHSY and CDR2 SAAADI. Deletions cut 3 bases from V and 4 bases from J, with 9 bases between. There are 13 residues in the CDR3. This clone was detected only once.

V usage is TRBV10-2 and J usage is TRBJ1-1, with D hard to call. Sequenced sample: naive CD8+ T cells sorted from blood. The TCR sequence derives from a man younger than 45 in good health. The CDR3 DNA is TGCGCCAGCAGTGACAGCTTGGTCACTGAAGCTTTCTTT. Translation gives CASSDSLVTEAFF.